This T cell receptor (beta chain) was sequenced in a study of blood T cell repertoires in COVID-19. Method: immunoSEQ multiplex PCR; TCRdb's copy keeps in-frame clones and lacks some. The table lists around 140,000 clones, about 75% of them singletons. Sequencing used PBMCs or T cells enriched from blood (not recorded which). This TCR derives from a woman in her forties or fifties who had recovered from COVID-19.

CDR3 sequence: CASSLQGANPYNEQFF. CDR3 DNA: TGTGCCAGCAGTTTACAAGGGGCGAACCCCTACAATGAGCAGTTCTTC. The chain links TRBV28 to TRBJ2-1; TRBD1 is a possible D gene (5 bases). Per germline, CDR1 MDHEN and CDR2 SYDVKM. CDR3 length: 16 amino acids. V was shortened by 2 bases and J by 2 bases, with 13 bases between the two germline ends.